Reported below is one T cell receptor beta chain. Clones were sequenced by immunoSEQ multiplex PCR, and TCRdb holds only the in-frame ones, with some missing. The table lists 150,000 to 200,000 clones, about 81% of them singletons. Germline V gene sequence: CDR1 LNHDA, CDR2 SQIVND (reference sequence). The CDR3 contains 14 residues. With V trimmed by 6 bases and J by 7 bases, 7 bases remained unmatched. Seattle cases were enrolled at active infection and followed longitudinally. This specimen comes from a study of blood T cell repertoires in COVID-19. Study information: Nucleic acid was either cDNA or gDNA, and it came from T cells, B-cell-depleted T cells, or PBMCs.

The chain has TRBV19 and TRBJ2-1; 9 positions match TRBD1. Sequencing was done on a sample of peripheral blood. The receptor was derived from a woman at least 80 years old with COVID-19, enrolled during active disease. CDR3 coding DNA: TGTGCCAGTAGACACAGGGGGCAAAGGAATGAGCAGTTCTTC. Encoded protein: CASRHRGQRNEQFF. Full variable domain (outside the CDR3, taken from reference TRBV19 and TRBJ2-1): DGGITQSPKYLFRKEGQNVTLSCEQNLNHDAMYWYRQDPGQGLRLIYYSQIVNDFQKGDIAEGYSVSREKKESFPLTVTSAQKNPTAFYLCASRHRGQRNEQFFGPGTRLTVL.